The clone carrying this T cell receptor beta chain was detected only a few times. This CDR3 comprises 17 residues. Germline V gene lookup returns CDR1 SGHDN and CDR2 FVKESK. V lost 4 bases and J lost 4; bases outside the gene matches: 13. They built TCR cDNA with 5'RACE template switching, a step that put in a universal primer site and UMIs. TCRdb used MiXCR to reprocess the 5' RACE reads, holding one entry per CDR3 protein. The sample has more than 65,000 distinct CDR3 sequences, roughly 13% seen once. These data come from a study of T cells after yellow fever vaccination. Turning to the study itself: In the case of low-cell-number fractions, SMART-Seq v4 Ultra Low Input was used for preparation. Points from the study as a whole: A minor fraction of clonotypes spanned both CD4 and CD8 compartments. Most primary-vaccination clones reappeared after the booster (approximately 95% CD4, roughly 88% CD8).

This clonotype originated in a man between 18 and 35 years old who received the YFV17D yellow fever vaccine. The chain joins TRBV14 to TRBJ1-2, with 9 bases fitting TRBD1. This sample comprised CD8+ T cells not binding an NS4B(214-222) dextramer, sorted from PBMCs, obtained about 21 days after the first yellow fever vaccination. The CDR3 nucleotides are TGTGCCAGCAGCCCCCCGGGACAGGGAGTTTTGGGCTATGGCTACACCTTC. This sequence encodes CASSPPGQGVLGYGYTF. Full variable domain (remainder filled in from reference TRBV14 and TRBJ1-2): EAGVTQFPSHSVIEKGQTVTLRCDPISGHDNLYWYRRVMGKEIKFLLHFVKESKQDESGMPNNRFLAERTGGTYSTLKVQPAELEDSGVYFCASSPPGQGVLGYGYTFGSGTRLTVV.